The 21 T cell receptor beta chains in this list originate from one sample, sequenced in a study of blood T cell repertoires in COVID-19. This table comes from immunoSEQ multiplex PCR, and its TCRdb copy is limited to in-frame clones, with some not included. This table holds 250,000 to 350,000 clones, roughly 90% found once. The material sequenced was peripheral blood. The source is a woman in her 30s with active or convalescent COVID-19.

This clone appeared once. The gene calls are TRBV19 and TRBJ1-5; TRBD1 matches at 12 bases. Germline loops: CDR1 LNHDA, CDR2 SQIVND (reference sequence). The CDR3 loop spans 15 amino acids. J lost 7 bases, V lost 5 bases, and 6 bases had no gene match. The CDR3 region is CASSPGTGGGQPQHF. The CDR3 DNA is TGTGCCAGTAGTCCCGGGACAGGGGGCGGACAGCCCCAGCATTTT. Drawing the rest from reference TRBV19 and TRBJ1-5, the complete variable domain is DGGITQSPKYLFRKEGQNVTLSCEQNLNHDAMYWYRQDPGQGLRLIYYSQIVNDFQKGDIAEGYSVSREKKESFPLTVTSAQKNPTAFYLCASSPGTGGGQPQHFGDGTRLSIL.

The chain recombines TRBV23-1 with TRBJ2-3, with a weak D call TRBD1 (6 bases). Being an ORF, TRBV23-1 has a function that is uncertain. The V gene lost 2 bases and the J gene lost 4 bases, with 22 bases spanning the gap. The CDR3 consists of 18 residues. The CDR3 sequence is CASSQGLHRQVRPDTQYF. The CDR3 DNA is TGCGCCAGCAGTCAAGGTCTCCATCGACAGGTACGTCCAGATACGCAGTATTTT.

This clone has just a few counts. Other DNA variants within this sample encode the same CDR3. V and J are TRBV19 and TRBJ1-2; D not certain. The V end was cut by 1 base, the J end by 2 bases, with 8 bases between. The CDR3 is 14 amino acids. Germline CDR1 and CDR2: LNHDA and SQIVND (reference sequence). Written as DNA, the CDR3 is TGTGCCAGTAGTATAGGAACGGGAAACTATGGCTACACCTTC. This translates into CASSIGTGNYGYTF.

The chain has TRBV9 and TRBJ1-4; D ambiguous. Germline values: CDR1 SGDLS, CDR2 YYNGEE. V was cut by 4 bases and J by 0 bases, with 13 bases left in between. This CDR3 spans 16 amino acids. CDR3 DNA sequence: TGTGCCAGCAGCCATGAAGGAAGCGCAACTAATGAAAAACTGTTTTTT. As protein: CASSHEGSATNEKLFF.

This clone was detected only once. The chain joins TRBV10-2 to TRBJ2-7; 8 nucleotides match TRBD1. The CDR3 extends over 14 amino acids. In germline, CDR1 is WSHSY, CDR2 SAAADI. V gave up 10 bases and J gave up 6 bases; unmatched junction bases: 14. The CDR3 loop is CATTFGTGHSEQYF. The CDR3 coding sequence is TGCGCCACTACTTTTGGGACAGGACACTCCGAGCAGTACTTC.

The sample holds a few counts of this clone. The chain combines TRBV5-4 with TRBJ2-1; TRBD2 might be the D (7 bases). This CDR3 spans 15 amino acids. Trimming shortened V by 0 bases and J by 7 bases, and 14 bases separated the two germline ends. In germline, CDR1 is SGHNT, CDR2 YYREEE (reference sequence). This chain's CDR3 is CASSLEGGGGNEQFF. The DNA for the CDR3 is TGTGCCAGCAGCTTGGAAGGGGGGGGAGGGAATGAGCAGTTCTTC.

The chain carries TRBV7-9 and TRBJ1-1; D is unresolved. Trimming took off 6 bases at V and 5 bases at J, with 13 bases between the two ends. The germline V gene encodes CDR1 SEHNR and CDR2 FQNEAQ (reference sequence). The CDR3 is 13 residues long. The CDR3 DNA reads TGTGCCAGCAGTGGCACCCCGGGGACTGAAGCTTTCTTT. This sequence encodes CASSGTPGTEAFF. Full variable domain (missing parts from reference TRBV7-9 and TRBJ1-1): DTGVSQNPRHKITKRGQNVTFRCDPISEHNRLYWYRQTLGQGPEFLTYFQNEAQLEKSRLLSDRFSAERPKGSFSTLEIQRTEQGDSAMYLCASSGTPGTEAFFGQGTRLTVV.

V gene TRBV7-2 combines with J gene TRBJ1-2, with 8 bases fitting TRBD1. V shed 5 bases, J shed 7 bases, and the junction held 6 bases outside the gene matches. CDR3 length: 13 residues. Germline V CDR1 and CDR2: SGHTA, FQGNSA. DNA of the CDR3: TGTGCCAGCAGCCCGCCGACAGGGGCTGGCTACACCTTC. Encoded protein: CASSPPTGAGYTF.

The CDR3 region has the DNA TGCGCCAGCAGCCCCGCGGGGGCGGCTTTTGAAAAACTGTTTTTT. Translating gives CASSPAGAAFEKLFF. The V call is TRBV5-1, the J call TRBJ1-4; weak D call: TRBD1 (6 bases). CDR3 length: 15 amino acids. CDR1 and CDR2 from the germline V gene are SGHRS and YFSETQ. Trimming removed 4 bases at V and 7 bases at J, with 17 bases between.

In the case of this clone: The likely explanation is a read error, given a far larger clone one base away. The chain uses TRBV9 and TRBJ1-3, with D possibly matching TRBD1 (6 bases). V gave up 0 bases and J gave up 2 bases, with 6 bases separating them. CDR1 is SGDLS and CDR2 is YYNGEE in the germline V gene. This CDR3 contains 14 residues. This CDR3 is CASSVAGAGNTIYF. The CDR3 DNA follows: TGTGCCAGCAGCGTAGCAGGGGCTGGAAACACCATATATTTT.

The genes are TRBV5-6 and TRBJ1-4; TRBD1 matches at 9 bases. CDR1 and CDR2 from the germline V gene are SGHDT and YYEEEE. The V segment lost 4 bases and the J segment 6 bases; nucleotides outside the gene matches: 7. This CDR3 is built from 15 residues. The CDR3: CASSMGDRDDEKLFF. CDR3 sequence (DNA): TGTGCCAGCAGCATGGGGGACAGGGACGATGAAAAACTGTTTTTT.

J is TRBJ1-6 and V is TRBV5-8; weak D call: TRBD1 (5 bases). The germline V gene has CDR1 SGHTS and CDR2 YDEGEE. This CDR3 comprises 14 residues. Between the trimmed V and J ends, which lost 6 bases and 6 bases, there was a span of 13 bases. CDR3 residues: CASTFRQTNSPLHF. DNA of the CDR3: TGTGCCAGCACTTTCAGACAGACTAATTCACCCCTCCACTTT.

This clone has only one observation. Here the CDR3 reads CASSQAGNTEAFF. CDR3 in DNA: TGTGCCAGCAGCCAAGCAGGAAACACTGAAGCTTTCTTT. The chain is built from TRBV4-2 and TRBJ1-1; D unresolved. CDR1 and CDR2 (germline): LGHNA, YNFKEQ. V gave up 1 base and J gave up 2 bases, with 5 bases separating them. The CDR3 runs 13 residues.

Concerning this clone itself: The junction and the germline gene differ at one end; a read error may be behind it. The chain couples TRBV7-7 to TRBJ2-5; TRBD1 matches at 8 bases. The CDR3 covers 13 residues. From germline, CDR1 is SSHAT and CDR2 FNYEAQ (reference sequence). In DNA, the CDR3 is TGTGCTAGCAGCCCTGGACAGGGAGAGACCCAGTACTTC. It is translated as CASSPGQGETQYF.

The chain recombines TRBV19 with TRBJ1-3; TRBD1 matches at 9 bases. This CDR3 has 14 amino acids. V lost 7 bases and J lost 4; bases outside the gene matches: 5. Germline V gene data show CDR1 as LNHDA and CDR2 as SQIVND (reference sequence). The CDR3 sequence is CASTGTGTGNTIYF. Here the CDR3 DNA reads TGTGCCAGTACCGGGACAGGGACCGGAAACACCATATATTTT.

This rearrangement joins TRBV29-1 to TRBJ2-5; 8 nucleotides match TRBD2. Germline assignment: CDR1 SQVTM and CDR2 ANQGSEA. V was clipped by 7 bases and J by 5 bases; unmatched bases: 15. The CDR3 length is 15 residues. The CDR3 is CSAGTRKNRDETQYF. The CDR3 DNA sequence: TGCAGCGCTGGGACTAGAAAGAACCGGGATGAGACCCAGTACTTC.

The gene calls are TRBV25-1 and TRBJ2-4, with D possibly TRBD1 on 7 matching bases. V was cut by 4 bases and J by 5 bases, with 15 bases left in between. Germline CDR1 MGHDK, CDR2 SYGVNS. This CDR3 contains 15 residues. The CDR3 DNA sequence: TGTGCCAGCAGTGGTGGAGGGGGCAGCCAAAACATTCAGTACTTC. Translated: CASSGGGGSQNIQYF.

The rearrangement joins TRBV4-1 to TRBJ1-5; D is unresolved. Germline V lookup: CDR1 MGHRA, CDR2 YSYEKL. The CDR3 loop spans 13 amino acids. V was trimmed by 1 base and J by 5 bases, leaving 6 bases between them. The CDR3 region is CASSQGGYQPQHF. In DNA form, the CDR3 reads TGCGCCAGCAGCCAAGGCGGTTATCAGCCCCAGCATTTT.

The V and J genes are TRBV6-5 and TRBJ2-3; the D is unclear. In germline, CDR1 is MNHEY, CDR2 SVGAGI. V gave up 4 bases and J gave up 2 bases, with 10 bases separating them. The CDR3 totals 14 residues. The CDR3: CASSSQVITDTQYF. Here the CDR3 DNA reads TGTGCCAGCAGTTCCCAGGTTATCACAGATACGCAGTATTTT.

The chain recombines TRBV18 with TRBJ1-2, with D uncertain. The CDR3 has 13 residues. V lost 4 bases to trimming and J lost 8 bases, with 14 bases between them. Germline CDR1 is KGHSH and CDR2 is LQKENI. The CDR3 bases are TGTGCCAGCTCACAGATGGAGACTGGAGGCTACACCTTC. Translation: CASSQMETGGYTF.

The chain employs TRBV18 and TRBJ1-1; possible D gene TRBD1, 5 bases. With 2 bases removed from V and 11 bases from J, the gap between germline ends came to 21 bases. This CDR3 is 15 amino acids long. Germline V gene sequence: CDR1 KGHSH, CDR2 LQKENI. CDR3 loop: CASSPISGAWLMAFF. The CDR3 DNA reads TGTGCCAGCTCACCAATTAGCGGGGCCTGGCTAATGGCTTTCTTT.